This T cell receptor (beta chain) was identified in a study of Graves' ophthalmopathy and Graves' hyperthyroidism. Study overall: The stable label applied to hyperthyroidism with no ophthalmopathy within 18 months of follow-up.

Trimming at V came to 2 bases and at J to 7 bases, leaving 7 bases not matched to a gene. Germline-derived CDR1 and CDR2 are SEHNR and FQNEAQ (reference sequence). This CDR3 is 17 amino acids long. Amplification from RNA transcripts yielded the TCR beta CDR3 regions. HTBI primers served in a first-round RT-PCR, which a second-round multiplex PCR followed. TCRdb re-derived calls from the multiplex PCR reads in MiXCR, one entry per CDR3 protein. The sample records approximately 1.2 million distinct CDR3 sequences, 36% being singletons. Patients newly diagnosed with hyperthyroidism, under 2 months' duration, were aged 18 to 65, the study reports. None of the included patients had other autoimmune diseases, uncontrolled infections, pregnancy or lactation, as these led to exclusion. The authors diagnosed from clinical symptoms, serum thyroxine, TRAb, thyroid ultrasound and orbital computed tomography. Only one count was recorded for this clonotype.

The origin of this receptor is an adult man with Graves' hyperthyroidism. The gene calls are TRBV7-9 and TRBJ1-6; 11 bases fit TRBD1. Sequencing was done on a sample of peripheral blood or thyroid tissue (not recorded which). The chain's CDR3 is CASSLTVDRGRNSPLHF. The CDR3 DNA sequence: TGTGCCAGCAGCTTAACGGTGGACAGGGGGCGGAATTCACCCCTCCACTTT.